The 5 T cell receptor beta chains listed next were all sequenced from one sample in a study of cytomegalovirus exposure and HLA in healthy donors. The PCR was carried out with 60 Vbeta primers and 13 Jbeta primers. Data came from immunoSEQ multiplex PCR; TCRdb stores just in-frame clones and leaves some out. Of about 130,000 clones in the sample, around 70% were seen once. The sample comprised PBMCs. The source of these receptors is a human donor in good health.

The chain employs TRBV19 and TRBJ2-7; D is unresolved. The V end lost 0 bases, the J end lost 7 bases, and 13 bases lay between the germline ends. This CDR3 contains 14 residues. Per germline, CDR1 LNHDA and CDR2 SQIVND (reference sequence). The CDR3 coding sequence is TGTGCCAGTAGTATAGATCGAGGTTCCTGGGAGCAGTACTTC. Protein sequence: CASSIDRGSWEQYF.

V usage is TRBV15 and J usage is TRBJ2-3; 9 nucleotides line up with TRBD2. Germline V lookup: CDR1 LNHNV, CDR2 YYDKDF (reference sequence). Germline trimming cut 3 bases from V and 2 bases from J; bases unmatched to any gene: 6. The CDR3 runs 16 residues. The CDR3 region has the DNA TGTGCCACCAGCAGCTTTAGCGGGGGAGCCACAGATACGCAGTATTTT. Translated, it gives CATSSFSGGATDTQYF.

This chain connects TRBV7-2 to TRBJ2-5, with a tentative D call TRBD2 (6 bases). The DNA end favors TRBJ2-7, so the J call may be wrong. Germline V gives CDR1 SGHTA, CDR2 FQGNSA. The CDR3 is 13 amino acids. The CDR3 DNA follows: TGTGCCAGCAGCTTAGGGTTAGCGGCCGAGCAGTACTTC. Its protein product is CASSLGLAAEQYF.

This CDR3 is CASAPQGAIGFGGQPQHF. CDR3 nucleotide sequence: TGTGCCAGTGCACCCCAGGGGGCTATCGGTTTTGGCGGTCAGCCCCAGCATTTT. This chain joins TRBV19 and TRBJ1-5, with TRBD1 matching 8 bases. The V segment lost 8 bases and the J segment 6 bases; nucleotides outside the gene matches: 21. This CDR3 is 18 amino acids long. CDR1 and CDR2 (germline): LNHDA, SQIVND (reference sequence).

Only a few counts were recorded for this clone. The chain carries TRBV28 and TRBJ1-1; D may be TRBD1 (5 bases). In germline, CDR1 is MDHEN, CDR2 SYDVKM. Trimming removed 11 bases at V and 4 bases at J, with 17 bases between. The CDR3 length is 13 residues. CDR3 loop: CAAFSSRATEAFF. Here the CDR3 DNA reads TGTGCCGCCTTCTCATCCAGGGCCACTGAAGCTTTCTTT.